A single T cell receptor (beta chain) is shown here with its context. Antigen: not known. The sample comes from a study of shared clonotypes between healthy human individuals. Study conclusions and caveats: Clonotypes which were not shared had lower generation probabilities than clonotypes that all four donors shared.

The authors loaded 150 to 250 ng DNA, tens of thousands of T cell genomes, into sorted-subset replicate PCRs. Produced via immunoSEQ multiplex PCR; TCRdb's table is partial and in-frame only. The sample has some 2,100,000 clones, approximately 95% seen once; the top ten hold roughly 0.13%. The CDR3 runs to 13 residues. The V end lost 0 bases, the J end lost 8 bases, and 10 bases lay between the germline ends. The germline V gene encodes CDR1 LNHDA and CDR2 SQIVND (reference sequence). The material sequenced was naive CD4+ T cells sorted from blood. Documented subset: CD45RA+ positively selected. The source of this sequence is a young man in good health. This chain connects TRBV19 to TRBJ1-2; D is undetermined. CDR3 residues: CASSIEGIRGYTF. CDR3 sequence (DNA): TGTGCCAGTAGTATAGAAGGAATTCGGGGCTACACCTTC.